This is a list of T cell receptor beta chains from one sample in a study of early T cells in non-severe SARS-CoV-2 infection. Each CDR3 protein is one row after TCRdb ran MiXCR on the 5' RACE reads. The profile shows about 35,000 distinct CDR3 sequences, around 4% of them singletons. The sample comprised whole blood. These receptors were collected from an adult who was a healthcare worker with PCR-confirmed SARS-CoV-2 infection or an uninfected control (not recorded which). The CDR3 runs from the conserved cysteine through the conserved F or W.

TRBV7-8	TRBJ2-7	CASSLGRLGSYEQYF
TRBV29-1	TRBJ2-7	CSVDGPGASYEQYF
TRBV6-6	TRBJ2-1	CASTKSWTSGPIF
TRBV7-3	TRBJ2-3	CASSSGHQSDTQYF
TRBV28	TRBJ2-4	CASTALGQVQYF
TRBV4-1	TRBJ1-4	CASSQDWGAPTGGEKLFF
TRBV2	TRBJ1-6	CACDGRTYNSPLHF
TRBV29-1	TRBJ2-3	CSVVGLDTQYF
TRBV24-1	TRBJ2-3	CATSGDRGTDTQYF
TRBV7-3	TRBJ2-3	CASSHNQATQYF
TRBV7-8	TRBJ2-7	CASSQTPATSLESEQYF
TRBV7-9	TRBJ2-7	CASSFDYEQYF
TRBV7-9	TRBJ1-3	CASRDSPGDLGNTIYF
TRBV7-9	TRBJ1-4	CASSSGQPNEKLFF
TRBV21-1	TRBJ2-1	CASSKGRFRDEQFF
TRBV12-3/TRBV12-4	TRBJ1-1	CASSLGGHTEAFF